These T cell receptor beta chains were read from a single sample in a study of OX40 agonist ivuxolimab in advanced cancers. Data came from immunoSEQ multiplex PCR; TCRdb stores just in-frame clones and leaves some out. The table lists about 70,000 clones, about 81% of them singletons. Source: CD4+ or CD8+ T cells sorted from blood, taken in a trial of the OX40 agonist ivuxolimab. These TCRs come from an adult with an advanced solid tumor such as melanoma, head and neck, liver or kidney cancer. Each CDR3 is given with its conserved first and last residue. A D gene is named only where the DNA matches it firmly. Some rows mark clone size as missing; the rest say once, few, many or name a class of expanded clone.

cdr3_aa | cdr3_nt | d_call | clone_size | j_call | v_call
CASSLGGTGYNEQFF | TGTGCCAGCAGCTTAGGTGGGACAGGGTACAATGAGCAGTTCTTC | TRBD1 | few | TRBJ2-1 | TRBV11-3
CAWSRDRPYGYTF | TGTGCCTGGAGTAGGGACCGGCCTTATGGCTACACCTTC | . | . | TRBJ1-2 | TRBV30
CASSEGLAGEQYF | TGTGCCAGCAGTGAAGGCCTAGCGGGCGAGCAGTACTTC | TRBD2 | . | TRBJ2-7 | TRBV6-1
CASSPDRGAGYTF | TGTGCCAGCAGCCCTGACAGGGGAGCAGGCTACACCTTC | TRBD1 | few | TRBJ1-2 | TRBV2
CASSLGGQLQETQYF | TGTGCCAGCAGCTTAGGGGGACAGCTCCAAGAGACCCAGTACTTC | TRBD1 | . | TRBJ2-5 | TRBV7-6
CAWSVQPNSPLHF | TGTGCCTGGAGTGTACAGCCTAATTCACCCCTCCACTTT | . | . | TRBJ1-6 | TRBV30
CASSLNLGAEAFF | TGTGCCAGCAGCTTAAACTTAGGGGCTGAAGCTTTCTTT | . | . | TRBJ1-1 | TRBV7-3
CASSIIAGTEAFF | TGTGCCAGCAGTATAATAGCAGGTACTGAAGCTTTCTTT | . | . | TRBJ1-1 | TRBV27
CATSRGSRELGETQYF | TGTGCCACCAGCAGAGGGTCGCGGGAGCTGGGAGAGACCCAGTACTTC | TRBD2 | . | TRBJ2-5 | TRBV15
CASSYSPQGGGGYTF | TGTGCCAGCAGCTACTCTCCACAGGGAGGTGGTGGCTACACCTTC | . | . | TRBJ1-2 | TRBV6-5
CAWSVSLYEQYF | TGTGCCTGGAGTGTTTCGCTCTACGAGCAGTACTTC | . | once | TRBJ2-7 | TRBV30
CAWSVAFNYGYTF | TGTGCCTGGAGTGTGGCATTCAACTATGGCTACACCTTC | . | . | TRBJ1-2 | TRBV30
CASSPIGGPGNTIYF | TGTGCCAGCAGCCCGATTGGCGGGCCTGGAAACACCATATATTTT | . | . | TRBJ1-3 | TRBV9
CASSQEGAGNYGYTF | TGTGCCAGCAGCCAGGAGGGGGCAGGTAACTATGGCTACACCTTC | TRBD1 | once | TRBJ1-2 | TRBV27
CASSARRGSNLYEQYF | TGTGCCAGCAGCGCACGGCGGGGGTCCAATCTCTACGAGCAGTACTTC | TRBD2 | . | TRBJ2-7 | TRBV5-4